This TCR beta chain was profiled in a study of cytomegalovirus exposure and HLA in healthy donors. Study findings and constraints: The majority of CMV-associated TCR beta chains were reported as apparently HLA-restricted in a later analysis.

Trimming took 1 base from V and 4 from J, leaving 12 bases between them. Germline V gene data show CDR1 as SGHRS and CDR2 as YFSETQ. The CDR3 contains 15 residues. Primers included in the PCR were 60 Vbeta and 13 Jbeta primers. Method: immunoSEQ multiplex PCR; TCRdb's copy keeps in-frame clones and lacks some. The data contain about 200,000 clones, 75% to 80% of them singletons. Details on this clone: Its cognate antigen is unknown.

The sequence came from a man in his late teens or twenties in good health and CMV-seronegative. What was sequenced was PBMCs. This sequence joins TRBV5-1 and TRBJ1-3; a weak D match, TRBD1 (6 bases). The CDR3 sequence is CASSLLAGVGNTIYF. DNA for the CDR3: TGCGCCAGCAGCTTGCTTGCAGGGGTAGGAAACACCATATATTTT.